This T cell receptor beta chain was found in a study of blood T cell repertoires in COVID-19 (dated by TCRdb to 2018 to 2021). Looking at the study overall: Samples covering the acute and convalescent phases of COVID-19 were provided by collaborators in the United States, Italy and Spain. Subjects who had been exposed to COVID-19, were actively infected with it, or had recovered from it provided the deeply sampled blood TCRbeta repertoires that made up the dataset. Samples were obtained from the ongoing ImmuneRACE study (first 160 participants) and from 1,254 subjects provided by 6 global collaborators. The repertoires were released in a freely available public database meant as a resource for research on the immune response to SARS-CoV-2. HLA class I and class II types, where available, came from metadata supplied by the sample provider rather than from assay-based typing. Nearly every sample came with metadata listing a de-identified subject ID, COVID-19 status, age in years and sex. The material from the prospective study consisted of cDNA or gDNA derived from T cells, B-cell-depleted T cells, or PBMCs.

Whole blood was collected in K2EDTA tubes by collaborating institutions according to the institutions' own protocols. For TCRbeta analysis, collaborator samples were shipped as frozen whole blood, as isolated PBMCs, or as DNA extracted from either sample type. TCRbeta CDR3 regions were amplified from genomic DNA by means of the immunoSEQ Assay, a bias-controlled multiplex PCR. The authors' pipeline ran thus. The number of nucleated cells in each sample was estimated by amplification of reference gene primers within the assay. To quantify the absolute abundance of each unique TCRbeta CDR3 rearrangement, sequence reads were collapsed and filtered. For each sample, productive Simpson clonality was calculated as the square root of Simpson's diversity index across productive rearrangements. The source is immuneACCESS, and TCRdb retained only in-frame sequences with V and J called. Part of the clones is not carried over; for the studies checked, unresolved V genes explain less than half of this, and the remainder is unexplained. The D gene and trimming were derived from the DNA, and the V and J assignments and clone size from that table. In this sample the table shows about 190,000 clones, roughly 73% of which occur a single time. 2.5% to 3% of the sample goes to the ten largest clones.

Between the V and J ends, shortened by 5 bases and 2 bases respectively, the junction contains 10 bases. For CDR1 and CDR2, the germline V gene (reference sequence) lists MNHNY and SVGAGI. The CDR3, from cysteine to phenylalanine, totals 14 residues. Only the CDR3 portion is preserved as DNA: 42 bases, with reading frame beginning at the first base. In regard to this clone: Its antigen specificity is not known. No much larger clone is present one base from it, and per-base qualities are unavailable.

What the work shows at the level of the full study, not this receptor alone: Clinical and demographic metadata were provided uncurated, with the amount varying by source and participant.

In this chain, TRBV6-6 is recombined with TRBJ1-5; the D gene is not confidently resolved. The source material was peripheral blood. This TCR was sampled from a woman aged 80 or over with active or convalescent COVID-19. The nucleotides read TGTGCCAGCAGTCCTAACCCCCGCAATCAGCCCCAGCATTTT. Translation gives CASSPNPRNQPQHF.